The T cell receptor beta chain under discussion was sequenced for a study of OX40 agonist ivuxolimab in advanced cancers. CDR3 length equals 13 residues. Trimming stripped 0 bases from V and 7 bases from J, with 7 bases between. The V gene's germline CDR1 is SGHTA and CDR2 FQGTGA. Some clones are missing from TCRdb's copy, which holds only in-frame ones; the method was immunoSEQ multiplex PCR. The data contain 55,000 to 70,000 clones, 70% to 90% of them singletons. This TCR was sampled from an adult with an advanced solid tumor such as melanoma, head and neck, liver or kidney cancer. The specimen was CD4+ or CD8+ T cells sorted from blood, collected in a trial of the OX40 agonist ivuxolimab. This chain connects TRBV7-3 to TRBJ2-1; D remains ambiguous. CDR3: CASSLTYQNEQFF. In nucleotides, the CDR3 is TGTGCCAGCAGCTTAACGTATCAGAATGAGCAGTTCTTC.